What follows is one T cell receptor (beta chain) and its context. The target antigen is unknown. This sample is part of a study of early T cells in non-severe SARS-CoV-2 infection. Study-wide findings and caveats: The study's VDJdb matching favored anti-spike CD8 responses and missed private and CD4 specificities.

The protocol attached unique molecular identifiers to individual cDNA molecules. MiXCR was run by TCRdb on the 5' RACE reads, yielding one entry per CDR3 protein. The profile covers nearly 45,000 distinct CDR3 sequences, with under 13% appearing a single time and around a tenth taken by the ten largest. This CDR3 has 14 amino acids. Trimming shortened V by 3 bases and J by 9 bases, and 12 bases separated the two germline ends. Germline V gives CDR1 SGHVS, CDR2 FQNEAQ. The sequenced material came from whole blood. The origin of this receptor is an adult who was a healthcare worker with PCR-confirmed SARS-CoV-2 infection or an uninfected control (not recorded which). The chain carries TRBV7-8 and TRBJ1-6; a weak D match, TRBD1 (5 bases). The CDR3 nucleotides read TGTGCCAGCAGCTTCGGGCAGGGTGCTTCACCCCTCCACTTT. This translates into CASSFGQGASPLHF.